This T cell receptor (beta chain) was captured by sequencing in a study of blood T cell repertoires in COVID-19. Study-level background: Sample material is recorded as cDNA or gDNA derived from T cells, B-cell-depleted T cells, or PBMCs.

This CDR3 spans 16 amino acids. CDR1 MGHRA and CDR2 YSYEKL come from the germline V gene. V lost 4 bases and J lost 1; bases outside the gene matches: 9. Sequenced by immunoSEQ multiplex PCR; TCRdb stores in-frame clones only, minus some. Among more than 75,000 clones listed, 65% to 90% were seen once. This clone was counted a few times. The source of this sequence is a woman older than 75 with active or convalescent COVID-19. V and J are TRBV4-1 and TRBJ1-1; TRBD1 matches 7 bases. Sequencing used peripheral blood. In DNA form, the CDR3 reads TGCGCCAGCAGCCCACCACTAGGACAGGAGAACACTGAAGCTTTCTTT. Residues: CASSPPLGQENTEAFF.